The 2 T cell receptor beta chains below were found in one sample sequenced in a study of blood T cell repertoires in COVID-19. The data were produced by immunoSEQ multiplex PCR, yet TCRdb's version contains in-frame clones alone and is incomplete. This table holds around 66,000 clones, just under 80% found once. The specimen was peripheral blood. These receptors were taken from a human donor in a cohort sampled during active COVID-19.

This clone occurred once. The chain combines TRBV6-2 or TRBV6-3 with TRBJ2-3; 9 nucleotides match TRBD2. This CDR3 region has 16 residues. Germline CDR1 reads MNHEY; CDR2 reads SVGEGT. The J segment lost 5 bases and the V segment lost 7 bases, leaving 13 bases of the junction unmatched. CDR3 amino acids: CASTPRTSGRIDTQYF. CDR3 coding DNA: TGTGCCAGCACCCCAAGGACGAGCGGGAGGATAGATACGCAGTATTTT.

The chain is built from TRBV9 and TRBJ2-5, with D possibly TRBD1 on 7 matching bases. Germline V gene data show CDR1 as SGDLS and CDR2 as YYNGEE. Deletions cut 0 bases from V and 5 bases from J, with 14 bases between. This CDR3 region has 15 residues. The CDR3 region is CASSVAEGARETQYF. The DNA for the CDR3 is TGTGCCAGCAGCGTAGCGGAGGGGGCGAGGGAGACCCAGTACTTC.